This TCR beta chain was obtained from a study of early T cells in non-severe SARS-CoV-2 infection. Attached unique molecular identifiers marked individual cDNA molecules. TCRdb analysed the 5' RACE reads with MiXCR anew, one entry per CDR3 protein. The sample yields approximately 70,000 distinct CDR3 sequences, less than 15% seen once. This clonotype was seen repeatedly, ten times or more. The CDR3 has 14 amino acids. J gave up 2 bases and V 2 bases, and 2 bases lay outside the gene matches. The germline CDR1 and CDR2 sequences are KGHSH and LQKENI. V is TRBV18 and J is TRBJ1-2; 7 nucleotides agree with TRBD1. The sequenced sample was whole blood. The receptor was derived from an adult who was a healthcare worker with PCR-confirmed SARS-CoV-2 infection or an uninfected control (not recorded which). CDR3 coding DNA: TGTGCCAGCTCACCAGCAGGGGGAAACTATGGCTACACCTTC. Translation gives CASSPAGGNYGYTF.